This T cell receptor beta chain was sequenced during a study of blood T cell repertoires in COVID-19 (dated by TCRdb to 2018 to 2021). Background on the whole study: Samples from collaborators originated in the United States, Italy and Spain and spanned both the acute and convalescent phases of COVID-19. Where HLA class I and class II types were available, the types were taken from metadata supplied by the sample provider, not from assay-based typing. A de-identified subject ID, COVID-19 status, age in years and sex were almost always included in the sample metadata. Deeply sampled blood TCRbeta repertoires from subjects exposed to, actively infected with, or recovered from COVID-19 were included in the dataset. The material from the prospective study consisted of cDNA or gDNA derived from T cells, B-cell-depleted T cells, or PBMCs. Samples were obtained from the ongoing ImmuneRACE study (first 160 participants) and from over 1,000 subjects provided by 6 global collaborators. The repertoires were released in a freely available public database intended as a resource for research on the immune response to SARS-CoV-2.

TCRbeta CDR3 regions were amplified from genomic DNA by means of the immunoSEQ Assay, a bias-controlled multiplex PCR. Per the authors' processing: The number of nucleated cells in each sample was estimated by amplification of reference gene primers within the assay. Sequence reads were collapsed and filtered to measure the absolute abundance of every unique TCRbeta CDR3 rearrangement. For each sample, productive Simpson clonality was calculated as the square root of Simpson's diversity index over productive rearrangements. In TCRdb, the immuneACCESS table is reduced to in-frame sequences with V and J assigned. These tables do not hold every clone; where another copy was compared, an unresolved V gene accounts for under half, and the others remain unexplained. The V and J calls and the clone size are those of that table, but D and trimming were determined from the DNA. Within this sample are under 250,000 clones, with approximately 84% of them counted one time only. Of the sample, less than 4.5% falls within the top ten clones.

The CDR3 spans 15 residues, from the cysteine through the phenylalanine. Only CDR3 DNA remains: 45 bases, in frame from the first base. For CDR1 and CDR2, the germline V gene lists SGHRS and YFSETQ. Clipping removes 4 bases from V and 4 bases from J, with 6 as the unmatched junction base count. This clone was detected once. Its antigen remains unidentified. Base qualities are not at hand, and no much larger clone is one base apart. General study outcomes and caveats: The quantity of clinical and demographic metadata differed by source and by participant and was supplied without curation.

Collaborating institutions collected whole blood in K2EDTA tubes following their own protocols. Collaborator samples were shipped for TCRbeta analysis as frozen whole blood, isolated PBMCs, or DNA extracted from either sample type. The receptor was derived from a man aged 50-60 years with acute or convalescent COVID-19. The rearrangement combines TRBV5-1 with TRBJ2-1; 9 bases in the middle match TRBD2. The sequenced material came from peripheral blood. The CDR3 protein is CASSPSGADYNEQFF. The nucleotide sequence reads TGCGCCAGCAGCCCTAGCGGGGCAGATTACAATGAGCAGTTCTTC. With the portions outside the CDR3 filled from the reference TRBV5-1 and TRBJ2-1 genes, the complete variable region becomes KAGVTQTPRYLIKTRGQQVTLSCSPISGHRSVSWYQQTPGQGLQFLFEYFSETQRNKGNFPGRFSGRQFSNSRSEMNVSTLELGDSALYLCASSPSGADYNEQFFGPGTRLTVL.